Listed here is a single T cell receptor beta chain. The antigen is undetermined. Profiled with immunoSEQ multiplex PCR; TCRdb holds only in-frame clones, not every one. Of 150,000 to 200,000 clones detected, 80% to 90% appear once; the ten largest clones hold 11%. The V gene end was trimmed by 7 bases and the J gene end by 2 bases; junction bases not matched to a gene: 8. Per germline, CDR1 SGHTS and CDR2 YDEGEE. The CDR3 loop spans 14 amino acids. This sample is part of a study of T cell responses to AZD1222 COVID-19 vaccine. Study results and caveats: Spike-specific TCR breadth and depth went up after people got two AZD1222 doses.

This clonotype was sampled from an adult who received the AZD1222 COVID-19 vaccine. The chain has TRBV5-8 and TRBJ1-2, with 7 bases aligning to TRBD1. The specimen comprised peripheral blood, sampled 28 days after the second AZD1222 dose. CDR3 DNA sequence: TGTGCCAGCTTTCCGGGACAGCTGAACTATGGCTACACCTTC. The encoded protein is CASFPGQLNYGYTF. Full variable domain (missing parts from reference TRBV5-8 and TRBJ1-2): EAGVTQSPTHLIKTRGQQATLRCSPISGHTSVYWYQQALGLGLQFLLWYDEGEERNRGNFPPRFSGRQFPNYSSELNVNALELEDSALYLCASFPGQLNYGYTFGSGTRLTVV.